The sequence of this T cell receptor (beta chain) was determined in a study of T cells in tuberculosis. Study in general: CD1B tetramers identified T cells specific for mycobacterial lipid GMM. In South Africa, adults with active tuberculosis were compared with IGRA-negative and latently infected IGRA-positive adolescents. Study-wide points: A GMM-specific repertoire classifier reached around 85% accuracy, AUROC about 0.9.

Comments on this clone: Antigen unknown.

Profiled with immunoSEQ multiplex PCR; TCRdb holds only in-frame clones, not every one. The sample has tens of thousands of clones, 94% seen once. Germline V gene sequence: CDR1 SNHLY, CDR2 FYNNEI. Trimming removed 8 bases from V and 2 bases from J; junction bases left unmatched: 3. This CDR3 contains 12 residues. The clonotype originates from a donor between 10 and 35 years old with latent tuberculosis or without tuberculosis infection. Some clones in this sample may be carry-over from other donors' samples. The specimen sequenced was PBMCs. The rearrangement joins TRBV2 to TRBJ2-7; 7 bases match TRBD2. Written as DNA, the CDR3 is TGTGCCAGCTTGGGGGGGGCCTACGAGCAGTACTTC. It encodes CASLGGAYEQYF.